Below, 25 T cell receptor beta chains from the same sample are listed, as sequenced in a study of T cells after yellow fever vaccination. TCRdb re-called the 5' RACE reads through MiXCR, storing one row per CDR3 protein. The repertoire consists of roughly 190,000 distinct CDR3 sequences, with roughly 11% occurring once and the leading ten covering 36%. The sample here was CD8+ T cells sorted from PBMCs, taken 15 days after the yellow fever booster vaccination. The receptor source for this set is a young man who received the YFV17D yellow fever vaccine.

J is TRBJ2-5 and V is TRBV20-1, with TRBD2 as a possible D gene (7 bases). Germline lookup yields CDR1 DFQATT and CDR2 SNEGSKA (reference sequence). The CDR3 has 15 amino acids. V shed 0 bases and J shed 7 bases, with 18 bases lying between them. CDR3 region: CSARDAKGGEGTQYF. In nucleotides, the CDR3 is TGCAGTGCTAGAGATGCGAAAGGGGGGGAAGGGACCCAGTACTTC.

This clonotype was counted between two and nine times. The chain has TRBV19 and TRBJ2-6; 8 nucleotides align to TRBD1. CDR3 length: 17 residues. CDR1 is LNHDA and CDR2 is SQIVND in the germline V gene (reference sequence). Trimming removed 6 bases from V and 1 base from J; junction bases left unmatched: 8. CDR3 in amino acids: CASRDRADGSGANVLTF. CDR3 DNA sequence: TGTGCCAGTAGGGACAGGGCCGATGGATCTGGGGCCAACGTCCTGACTTTC.

The chain joins TRBV6-6 to TRBJ1-2; D may be TRBD1 (5 bases). The V end was cut by 5 bases, the J end by 3 bases, with 10 bases between. Germline loops: CDR1 MNHNY, CDR2 SVGAGI (reference sequence). The CDR3 is 13 amino acids. The DNA of the CDR3 is TGTGCCAGCAGTCGGGACGTAGACTATGGCTACACCTTC. Protein sequence: CASSRDVDYGYTF.

This clonotype was detected only a few times. The chain recombines TRBV5-5 with TRBJ1-2, with 10 bases that match TRBD1. The CDR3 runs to 17 residues. The ends lost 3 bases at V and 2 bases at J; junction bases unmatched: 10. In germline, CDR1 is SGHKS, CDR2 YYEKEE (reference sequence). CDR3: CASSSPGTGELNYGYTF. The CDR3 bases are TGTGCCAGCAGCTCGCCCGGGACAGGGGAGTTGAACTATGGCTACACCTTC.

The CDR3 sequence: CASSQVVMPVNTEAFF. The DNA for the CDR3 is TGTGCCAGCAGCCAAGTTGTTATGCCAGTCAACACTGAAGCTTTCTTT. The chain combines TRBV14 with TRBJ1-1; D remains ambiguous. This CDR3 is built from 16 residues. The V end was cut by 1 base, the J end by 2 bases, with 14 bases between. Germline V gene lookup returns CDR1 SGHDN and CDR2 FVKESK.

This clonotype was observed a handful of times. The genes are TRBV7-2 and TRBJ2-3; D not resolved. The CDR3 spans 12 residues. Trimming stripped 4 bases from V and 6 bases from J, with 8 bases between. CDR1 SGHTA and CDR2 FQGNSA come from the germline V gene. For the CDR3, the DNA is TGTGCCAGCAGCTCAAGGGCGGATACGCAGTATTTT. Encoded protein: CASSSRADTQYF.

The chain joins TRBV7-9 to TRBJ1-5; no clear D. This CDR3 comprises 13 residues. Germline loops: CDR1 SEHNR, CDR2 FQNEAQ (reference sequence). V shed 1 base and J shed 4 bases, with 5 bases lying between them. The CDR3 nucleotides are TGTGCCAGCAGCTTAGACGAAAATCAGCCCCAGCATTTT. It specifies CASSLDENQPQHF.

Only a few counts were recorded for this clonotype. The chain links TRBV6-2 or TRBV6-3 to TRBJ2-7; D unclear. This CDR3 has 14 amino acids. Trimming took 8 bases from V and 0 from J, leaving 14 bases between them. Germline values: CDR1 MNHEY, CDR2 SVGEGT. CDR3 sequence: CASSLGYSSYEQYF. CDR3 sequence (DNA): TGTGCCAGCTCGTTGGGCTACTCCTCCTACGAGCAGTACTTC.

This rearrangement joins TRBV24-1 to TRBJ1-5, with a tentative D call TRBD1 (5 bases). Germline V gene data show CDR1 as KGHDR and CDR2 as SFDVKD. CDR3 length equals 14 residues. Trimming stripped 5 bases from V and 1 base from J, with 8 bases between. The CDR3 DNA reads TGTGCCACCAGTGGCCGGGACAGCAATCAGCCCCAGCATTTT. This gives the protein CATSGRDSNQPQHF.

The chain couples TRBV5-5 to TRBJ1-4; no reliable D call. This CDR3 spans 12 amino acids. The V gene lost 6 bases and the J gene lost 7 bases, with 10 bases spanning the gap. Germline loops: CDR1 SGHKS, CDR2 YYEKEE (reference sequence). The CDR3 protein is CASNTLGEKLFF. The CDR3 nucleotides are TGTGCCAGCAACACACTGGGTGAAAAACTGTTTTTT.

This clonotype has just a few counts. The rearrangement uses TRBV7-2 and TRBJ2-7; D gene uncertain. The CDR3 contains 13 residues. Trimming took off 4 bases at V and 2 bases at J, with 9 bases between the two ends. CDR1 SGHTA and CDR2 FQGNSA come from the germline V gene. The CDR3 DNA follows: TGTGCCAGCAGCTCCTCAAATCCCTACGAGCAGTACTTC. Its translation is CASSSSNPYEQYF.

This clonotype was seen more than once but under ten times. The chain couples TRBV6-6 to TRBJ2-1; 8 bases are shared with TRBD2. The CDR3 is 15 amino acids. Germline V gene sequence: CDR1 MNHNY, CDR2 SVGAGI (reference sequence). V shed 7 bases, J shed 4 bases, and the junction held 9 bases outside the gene matches. The CDR3 sequence: CASIPGGAGYNEQFF. The CDR3 DNA sequence: TGTGCCAGCATCCCGGGGGGGGCGGGATACAATGAGCAGTTCTTC.

This clonotype appeared a few times. V usage is TRBV2 and J usage is TRBJ2-7, with TRBD1 matching over 10 bases. The V segment lost 5 bases and the J segment 4 bases; nucleotides outside the gene matches: 5. In germline, CDR1 is SNHLY, CDR2 FYNNEI. The CDR3 has 14 residues. Here the CDR3 DNA reads TGTGCCAGCAGTCCCAAGGGACAGGGGTACGAGCAGTACGTC. Translation: CASSPKGQGYEQYV.

This clonotype was seen more than once but under ten times. This sequence joins TRBV5-1 and TRBJ2-5, with D perhaps matching TRBD2 (6 bases). Germline CDR1 and CDR2: SGHRS and YFSETQ. Trimming cost V 5 bases and J 4 bases, with 15 bases left between them. The length of the CDR3 is 14 residues. The DNA for the CDR3 is TGCGCCAGCAGTTATCCGGGGGATGGAGAGACCCAGTACTTC. Protein sequence: CASSYPGDGETQYF.

The chain recombines TRBV7-9 with TRBJ2-1; D ambiguous. This CDR3 region has 16 residues. Trimming left V 4 bases short and J 7 bases short, with 20 bases between. The V gene's germline CDR1 is SEHNR and CDR2 FQNEAQ (reference sequence). The CDR3 DNA sequence: TGTGCCAGCAGCTCACGACCGAGGAGCCCGCTAAATGAGCAGTTCTTC. Protein sequence: CASSSRPRSPLNEQFF.

This chain links TRBV4-3 with TRBJ2-3; D is undetermined. Germline assignment: CDR1 LGHNA and CDR2 YSLEER. This CDR3 comprises 18 residues. The V gene lost 0 bases and the J gene lost 1 base, with 17 bases spanning the gap. The CDR3 is CASSQDPPPSGGTDTQYF. CDR3 DNA sequence: TGCGCCAGCAGCCAAGATCCCCCACCCTCCGGAGGCACAGATACGCAGTATTTT.

This clonotype was seen a few times. The chain carries TRBV15 and TRBJ1-6; TRBD1 agrees at 7 bases. This CDR3 is built from 13 residues. Germline V gene data show CDR1 as LNHNV and CDR2 as YYDKDF (reference sequence). The V gene end was trimmed by 3 bases and the J gene end by 10 bases; junction bases not matched to a gene: 3. CDR3 sequence (DNA): TGTGCCACCAGCAGCTACAGGGGATCACCCCTCCACTTT. Its translation: CATSSYRGSPLHF.

This clonotype was found a few times. This chain uses TRBV6-2 or TRBV6-3 with TRBJ2-3; 7 positions agree with TRBD2. CDR1 and CDR2 (germline): MNHEY, SVGEGT. This CDR3 region has 15 residues. The J segment lost 6 bases and the V segment lost 7 bases, leaving 13 bases of the junction unmatched. CDR3 coding DNA: TGTGCCAGCACCGGCGTGCCGGGGGGAACGGATACGCAGTATTTT. This codes for CASTGVPGGTDTQYF.

V is TRBV4-3 and J is TRBJ1-6; D gene ambiguous. The CDR3 covers 15 residues. Germline CDR1 and CDR2: LGHNA and YSLEER. V lost 0 bases and J 7 bases, leaving 10 bases between the germline ends. This CDR3 reads CASSQDGLWNSPLHF. As DNA, the CDR3 is TGCGCCAGCAGCCAAGATGGCCTTTGGAATTCACCCCTCCACTTT.

V usage is TRBV27 and J usage is TRBJ2-7; D is unclear. The germline gives CDR1 MNHEY, CDR2 SMNVEV (reference sequence). CDR3 length equals 12 residues. Trimming removed 8 bases at V and 1 base at J, with 9 bases between. Here the CDR3 DNA reads TGTGCCAGCGGAGTGAGTTCCTACGAGCAGTACTTC. Translated: CASGVSSYEQYF.

V usage is TRBV6-2 or TRBV6-3 and J usage is TRBJ2-2; TRBD1 matches 7 bases. Trimming at V came to 6 bases and at J to 4 bases, leaving 14 bases not matched to a gene. Germline lookup yields CDR1 MNHEY and CDR2 SVGEGT. The CDR3 extends over 17 amino acids. The CDR3 nucleotides are TGTGCCAGCAGCCACGACCTACAGGGGTTGTTCACCGGGGAGCTGTTTTTT. Translation: CASSHDLQGLFTGELFF.

The V and J genes are TRBV4-1 and TRBJ1-5; possible D gene TRBD1, 5 bases. CDR3 length: 14 residues. V was clipped by 3 bases and J by 4 bases, with 10 bases between them. CDR1 is MGHRA, CDR2 YSYEKL, per germline. Here the CDR3 reads CASSQSGLNQPQHF. CDR3 bases: TGCGCCAGCAGCCAGTCAGGGCTGAATCAGCCCCAGCATTTT.

In this sample, this clonotype turned up many times. The chain has TRBV28 and TRBJ2-1; 11 bases align to TRBD1. V was clipped by 5 bases and J by 7 bases; unmatched bases: 4. CDR3 size: 14 residues. Germline loops: CDR1 MDHEN, CDR2 SYDVKM. Here the CDR3 DNA reads TGTGCCAGCAGTCCGGACAGGGGGCTGAATGAGCAGTTCTTC. Protein product: CASSPDRGLNEQFF.

The V and J genes are TRBV5-1 and TRBJ2-1; tentatively, D is TRBD1 (5 bases). Between the trimmed V and J ends, which lost 0 bases and 7 bases, there was a span of 14 bases. This CDR3 region has 15 residues. CDR1 SGHRS and CDR2 YFSETQ come from the germline V gene. For the CDR3, the DNA is TGCGCCAGCAGCTTGGATCCCAGGGTAGGAAATGAGCAGTTCTTC. As protein: CASSLDPRVGNEQFF.

This clonotype has only a few counts. CDR3 sequence: CASRYHIMLNEQFF. The CDR3 DNA follows: TGTGCCAGCAGATACCACATAATGCTCAATGAGCAGTTCTTC. The chain recombines TRBV27 with TRBJ2-1; D unclear. Germline values: CDR1 MNHEY, CDR2 SMNVEV (reference sequence). The CDR3 covers 14 residues. V was shortened by 6 bases and J by 6 bases, with 15 bases between the two germline ends.